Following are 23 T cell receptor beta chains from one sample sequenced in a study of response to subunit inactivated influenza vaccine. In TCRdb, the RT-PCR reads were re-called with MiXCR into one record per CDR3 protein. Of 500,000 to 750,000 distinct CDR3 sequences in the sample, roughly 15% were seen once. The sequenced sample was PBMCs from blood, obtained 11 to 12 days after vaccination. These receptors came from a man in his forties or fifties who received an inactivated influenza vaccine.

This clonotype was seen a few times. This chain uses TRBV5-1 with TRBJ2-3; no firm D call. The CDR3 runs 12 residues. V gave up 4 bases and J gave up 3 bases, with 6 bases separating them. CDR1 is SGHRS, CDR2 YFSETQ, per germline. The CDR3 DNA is TGCGCCAGCAGCGGCCAAACAGATACGCAGTATTTT. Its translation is CASSGQTDTQYF. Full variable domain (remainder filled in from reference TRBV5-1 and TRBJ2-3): KAGVTQTPRYLIKTRGQQVTLSCSPISGHRSVSWYQQTPGQGLQFLFEYFSETQRNKGNFPGRFSGRQFSNSRSEMNVSTLELGDSALYLCASSGQTDTQYFGPGTRLTVL.

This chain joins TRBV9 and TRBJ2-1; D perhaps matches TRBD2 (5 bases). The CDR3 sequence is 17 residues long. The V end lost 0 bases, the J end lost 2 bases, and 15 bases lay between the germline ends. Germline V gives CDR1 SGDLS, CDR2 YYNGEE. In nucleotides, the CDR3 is TGTGCCAGCAGCGTAGCTCCCGGGGTAACTACCTACAATGAGCAGTTCTTC. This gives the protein CASSVAPGVTTYNEQFF.

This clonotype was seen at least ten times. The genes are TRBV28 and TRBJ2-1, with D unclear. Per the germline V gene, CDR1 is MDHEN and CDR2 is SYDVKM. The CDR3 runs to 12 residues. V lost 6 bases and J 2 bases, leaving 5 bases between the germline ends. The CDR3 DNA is TGTGCCAGCAGAAAAACCTACAATGAGCAGTTCTTC. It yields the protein CASRKTYNEQFF.

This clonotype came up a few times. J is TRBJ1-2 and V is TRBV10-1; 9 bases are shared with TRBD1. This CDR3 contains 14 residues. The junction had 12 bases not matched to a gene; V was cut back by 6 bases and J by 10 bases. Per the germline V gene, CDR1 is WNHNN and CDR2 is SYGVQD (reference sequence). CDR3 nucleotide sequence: TGCGCCAGCAGCTTCCTCGGGACAGGGATTGTCTACACCTTC. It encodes CASSFLGTGIVYTF.

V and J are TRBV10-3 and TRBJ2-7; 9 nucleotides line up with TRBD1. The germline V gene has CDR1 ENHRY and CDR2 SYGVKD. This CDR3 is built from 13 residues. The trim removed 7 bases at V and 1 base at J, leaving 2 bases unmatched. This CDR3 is CAIKGQGSYEQYF. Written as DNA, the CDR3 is TGTGCCATCAAGGGACAGGGATCCTACGAGCAGTACTTC.

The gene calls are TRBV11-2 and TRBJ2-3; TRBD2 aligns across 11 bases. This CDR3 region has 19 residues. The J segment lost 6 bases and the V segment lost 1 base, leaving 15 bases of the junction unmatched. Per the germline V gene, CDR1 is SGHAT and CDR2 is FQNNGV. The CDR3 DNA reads TGTGCCAGCAGCTTAGGACTGAGGTCTAGCGGGGGGAAGGAGGATACGCAGTATTTT. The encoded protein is CASSLGLRSSGGKEDTQYF.

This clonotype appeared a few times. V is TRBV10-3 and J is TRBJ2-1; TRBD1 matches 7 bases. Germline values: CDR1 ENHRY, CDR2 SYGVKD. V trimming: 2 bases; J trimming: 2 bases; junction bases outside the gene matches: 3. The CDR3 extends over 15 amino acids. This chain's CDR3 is CAISEDRVAYNEQFF. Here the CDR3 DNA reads TGTGCCATCAGTGAGGACAGGGTGGCCTACAATGAGCAGTTCTTC.

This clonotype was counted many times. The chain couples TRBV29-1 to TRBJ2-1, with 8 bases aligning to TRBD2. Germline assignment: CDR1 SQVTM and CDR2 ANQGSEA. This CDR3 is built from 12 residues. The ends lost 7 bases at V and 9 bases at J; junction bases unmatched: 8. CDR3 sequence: CSASITSGEQFF. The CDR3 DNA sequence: TGCAGCGCCTCCATAACTAGCGGTGAGCAGTTCTTC.

CDR3 DNA: TGTGCCAGCAGTTACAGCGGGCAACTTCGGGAGCAGTACTTC. It translates to CASSYSGQLREQYF. This rearrangement joins TRBV6-5 to TRBJ2-7; tentatively, D is TRBD2 (6 bases). CDR1 MNHEY and CDR2 SVGAGI come from the germline V gene. V shed 2 bases and J shed 7 bases, with 15 bases lying between them. The length of the CDR3 is 14 residues.

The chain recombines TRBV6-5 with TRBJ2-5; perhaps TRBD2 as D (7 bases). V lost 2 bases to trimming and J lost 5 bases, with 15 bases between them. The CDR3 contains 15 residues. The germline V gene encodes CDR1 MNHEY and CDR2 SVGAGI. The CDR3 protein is CASSYGGGDGETQYF. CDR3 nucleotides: TGTGCCAGCAGTTACGGCGGGGGCGATGGGGAGACCCAGTACTTC.

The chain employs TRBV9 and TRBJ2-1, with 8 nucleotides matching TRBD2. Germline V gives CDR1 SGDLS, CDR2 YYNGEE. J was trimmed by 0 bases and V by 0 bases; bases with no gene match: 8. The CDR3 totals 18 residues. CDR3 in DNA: TGTGCCAGCAGCGTAGTGGCTAGCGGGCGGAGCTCCTACAATGAGCAGTTCTTC. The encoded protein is CASSVVASGRSSYNEQFF.

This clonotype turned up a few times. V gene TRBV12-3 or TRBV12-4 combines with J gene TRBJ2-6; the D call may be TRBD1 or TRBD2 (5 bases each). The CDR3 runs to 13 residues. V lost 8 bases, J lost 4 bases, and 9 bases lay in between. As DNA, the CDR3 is TGTGCCAGCGTGGGGACCGGGGCCAACGTCCTGACTTTC. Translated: CASVGTGANVLTF.

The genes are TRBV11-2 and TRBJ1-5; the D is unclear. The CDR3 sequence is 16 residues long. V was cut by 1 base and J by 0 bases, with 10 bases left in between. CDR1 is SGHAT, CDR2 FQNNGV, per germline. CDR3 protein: CASSLGNSLSNQPQHF. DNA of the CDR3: TGTGCCAGCAGCTTAGGTAACAGCCTTAGCAATCAGCCCCAGCATTTT.

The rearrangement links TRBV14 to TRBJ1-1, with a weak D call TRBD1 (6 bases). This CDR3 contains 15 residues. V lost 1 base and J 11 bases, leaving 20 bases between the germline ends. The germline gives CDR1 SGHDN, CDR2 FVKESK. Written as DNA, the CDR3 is TGTGCCAGCAGCCAAGGGACCCTTGACCAGGGGAAGGCTTTCTTT. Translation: CASSQGTLDQGKAFF.

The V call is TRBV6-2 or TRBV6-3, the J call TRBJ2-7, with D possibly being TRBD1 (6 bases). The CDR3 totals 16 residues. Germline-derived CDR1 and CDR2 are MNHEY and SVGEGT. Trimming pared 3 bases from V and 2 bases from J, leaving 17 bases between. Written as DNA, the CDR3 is TGTGCCAGCAGTTATTACGACAAGAAGGGGGCCTACGAGCAGTACTTC. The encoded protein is CASSYYDKKGAYEQYF.

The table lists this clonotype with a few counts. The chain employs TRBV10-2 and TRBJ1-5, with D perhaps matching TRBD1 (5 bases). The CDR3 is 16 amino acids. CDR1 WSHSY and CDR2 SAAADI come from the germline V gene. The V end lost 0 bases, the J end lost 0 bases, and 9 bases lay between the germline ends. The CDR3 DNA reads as TGCGCCAGCAGTGAGTCGAGCAGGGTTAGCAATCAGCCCCAGCATTTT. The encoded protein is CASSESSRVSNQPQHF.

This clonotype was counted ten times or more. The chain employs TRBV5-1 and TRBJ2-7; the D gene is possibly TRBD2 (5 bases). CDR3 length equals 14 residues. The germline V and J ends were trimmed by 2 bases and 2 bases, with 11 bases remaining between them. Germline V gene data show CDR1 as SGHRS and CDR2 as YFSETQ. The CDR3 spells CASSFISGPYEQYF. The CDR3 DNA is TGCGCCAGCAGCTTTATCAGCGGACCCTACGAGCAGTACTTC.

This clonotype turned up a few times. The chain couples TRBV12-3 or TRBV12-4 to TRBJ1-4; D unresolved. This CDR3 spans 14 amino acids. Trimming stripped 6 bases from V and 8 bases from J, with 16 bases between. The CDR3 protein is CASSSGSSAEKLFF. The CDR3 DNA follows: TGTGCCAGCAGCTCGGGGAGTAGCGCGGAAAAACTGTTTTTT.

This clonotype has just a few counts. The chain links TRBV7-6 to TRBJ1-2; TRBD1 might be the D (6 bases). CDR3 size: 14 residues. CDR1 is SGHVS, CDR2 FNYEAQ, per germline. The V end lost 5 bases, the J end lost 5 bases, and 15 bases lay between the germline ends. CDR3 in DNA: TGTGCCAGCAGCCCGCGGGACACACCGTATGGCTACACCTTC. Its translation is CASSPRDTPYGYTF.

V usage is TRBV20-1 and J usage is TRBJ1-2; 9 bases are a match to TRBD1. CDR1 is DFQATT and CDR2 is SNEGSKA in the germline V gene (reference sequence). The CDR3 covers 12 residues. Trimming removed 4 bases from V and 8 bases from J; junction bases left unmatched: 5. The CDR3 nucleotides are TGCAGTGCTACCCGGGACAGGGAGGGCTACACCTTC. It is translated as CSATRDREGYTF.

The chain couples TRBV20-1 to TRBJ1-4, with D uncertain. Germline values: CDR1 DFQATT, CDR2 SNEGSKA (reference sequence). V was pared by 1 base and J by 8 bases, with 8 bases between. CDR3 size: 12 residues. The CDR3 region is CSARGGFEKLFF. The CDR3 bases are TGCAGTGCTAGAGGCGGGTTCGAAAAACTGTTTTTT.

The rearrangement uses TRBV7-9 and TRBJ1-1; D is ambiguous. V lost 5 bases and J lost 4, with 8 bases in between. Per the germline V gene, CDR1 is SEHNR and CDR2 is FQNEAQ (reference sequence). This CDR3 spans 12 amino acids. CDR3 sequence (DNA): TGTGCCAGCAGCCTCTCTGTCACTGAAGCTTTCTTT. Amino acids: CASSLSVTEAFF.

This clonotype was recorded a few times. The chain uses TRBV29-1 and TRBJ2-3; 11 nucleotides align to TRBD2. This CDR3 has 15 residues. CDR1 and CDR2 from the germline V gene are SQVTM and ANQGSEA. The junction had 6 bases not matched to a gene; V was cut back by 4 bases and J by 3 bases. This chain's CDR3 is CSVVLAGGPTDTQYF. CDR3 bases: TGCAGCGTTGTATTAGCGGGAGGGCCGACAGATACGCAGTATTTT.